The 5 T cell receptor beta chains in this list originate from one sample, sequenced in a study of breast tumors, draining lymph nodes, adjacent tissues. Breast cancer patients provided tissue from their axillary draining lymph nodes. A single record per CDR3 protein comes from TCRdb applying MiXCR to the multiplex PCR reads. Of around 250,000 distinct CDR3 sequences in the sample, around 35% were seen once. The sample was axillary lymph node tissue. These receptors were taken from a female donor with breast cancer. Some clones in this sample may be carry-over from other donors' samples.

This clonotype was counted many times. In nucleotides, the CDR3 is TGCGCCAGCAGCCAAGATTGGGGCAGAGCGAACACCGGGGAGCTGTTTTTT. It yields the protein CASSQDWGRANTGELFF. This rearrangement joins TRBV4-3 to TRBJ2-2; perhaps TRBD1 as D (5 bases). V was cut by 0 bases and J by 0 bases, with 11 bases left in between. CDR1 and CDR2 (germline): LGHNA, YSLEER. This CDR3 has 17 residues.

The table lists this clonotype with many counts. The V and J genes are TRBV19 and TRBJ1-6, with D possibly being TRBD1 (6 bases). Germline assignment: CDR1 LNHDA and CDR2 SQIVND (reference sequence). This CDR3 contains 18 residues. The V gene lost 5 bases and the J gene lost 11 bases, with 28 bases spanning the gap. The CDR3 DNA reads TGTGCCAGTAGTTTTTCCCTTAGGGGGGGGACCCGACGCCCACCCCTCCACTTT. Translating gives CASSFSLRGGTRRPPLHF.

The sample holds many counts of this clonotype. The chain couples TRBV2 to TRBJ2-3; D is uncertain. The CDR3 covers 13 residues. Germline V lookup: CDR1 SNHLY, CDR2 FYNNEI. V shed 5 bases and J shed 6 bases, with 12 bases lying between them. CDR3 region: CASSTDQGDTQYF. As DNA, the CDR3 is TGTGCCAGCAGTACCGACCAAGGGGATACGCAGTATTTT.

The chain joins TRBV6-5 to TRBJ2-1, with D tentatively TRBD1 or TRBD2 (6 bases each). Germline V gives CDR1 MNHEY, CDR2 SVGAGI. V lost 5 bases and J lost 7, with 15 bases in between. This CDR3 is 14 amino acids long. Here the CDR3 DNA reads TGTGCCAGCAGTCCCGAGGGGGGCGGGAATGAGCAGTTCTTC. Residues: CASSPEGGGNEQFF.

This clonotype was counted at least ten times. The J gene is TRBJ2-1, the V gene TRBV11-3; the D call may be TRBD1 or TRBD2 (5 bases each). V lost 4 bases and J 8 bases, leaving 18 bases between the germline ends. This CDR3 spans 15 amino acids. Germline V gene lookup returns CDR1 SGHNT and CDR2 YENEEA. The CDR3 reads CASSSPGAPWDEQFF. The CDR3 nucleotides are TGTGCCAGCAGCTCCCCCGGGGCGCCTTGGGATGAGCAGTTCTTC.